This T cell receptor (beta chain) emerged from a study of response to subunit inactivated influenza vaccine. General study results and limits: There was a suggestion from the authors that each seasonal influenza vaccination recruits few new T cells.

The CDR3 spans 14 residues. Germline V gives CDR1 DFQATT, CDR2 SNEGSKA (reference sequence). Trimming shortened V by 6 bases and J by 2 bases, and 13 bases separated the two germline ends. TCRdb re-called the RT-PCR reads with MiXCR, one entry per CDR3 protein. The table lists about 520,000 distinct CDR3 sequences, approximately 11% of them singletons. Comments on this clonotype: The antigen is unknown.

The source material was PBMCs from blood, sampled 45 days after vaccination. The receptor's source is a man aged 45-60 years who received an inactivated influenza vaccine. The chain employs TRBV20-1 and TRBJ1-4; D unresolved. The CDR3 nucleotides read TGCAGTGCCAAGAGCCCCGGCACTAATGAAAAACTGTTTTTT. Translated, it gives CSAKSPGTNEKLFF.